This passage covers 3 T cell receptor beta chains from one sample sequenced in a study of cytotoxic CD8 clonotypes in ibrutinib-treated CLL. Assay used: immunoSEQ multiplex PCR; TCRdb lists only in-frame clones, some missing. The sample shows around 250,000 clones, around 70% of them seen only once. The sequenced sample was PBMCs, obtained after 24 months of ibrutinib treatment. The receptors stem from a human donor with chronic lymphocytic leukemia.

The J gene is TRBJ1-5, the V gene TRBV21-1. TRBV21-1 is a recognized pseudogene. The CDR3 has 17 amino acids. The CDR3 nucleotides are TGTGCCAGCAGCAAAAGCCCGGGTTGGGATAGCAATCAGCCCCAGCATTTT. Amino acids: CASSKSPGWDSNQPQHF.

The genes are TRBV27 and TRBJ2-6; D call uncertain. The CDR3 totals 15 residues. Germline CDR1 and CDR2: MNHEY and SMNVEV (reference sequence). V was clipped by 2 bases and J by 0 bases, with 5 bases between them. The CDR3 loop reads CASSLEFSGANVLTF. DNA of the CDR3: TGTGCCAGCAGTTTAGAATTCTCTGGGGCCAACGTCCTGACTTTC.

The chain uses TRBV30 and TRBJ2-2; D remains ambiguous. The germline gives CDR1 GTSNPN, CDR2 SVGIG (reference sequence). There are 12 residues in the CDR3. V was cut by 5 bases and J by 9 bases, with 13 bases left in between. The CDR3 bases are TGTGCCTGGGTACCTAGGGAAAGGGAGCTGTTTTTT. Encoded protein: CAWVPRERELFF.